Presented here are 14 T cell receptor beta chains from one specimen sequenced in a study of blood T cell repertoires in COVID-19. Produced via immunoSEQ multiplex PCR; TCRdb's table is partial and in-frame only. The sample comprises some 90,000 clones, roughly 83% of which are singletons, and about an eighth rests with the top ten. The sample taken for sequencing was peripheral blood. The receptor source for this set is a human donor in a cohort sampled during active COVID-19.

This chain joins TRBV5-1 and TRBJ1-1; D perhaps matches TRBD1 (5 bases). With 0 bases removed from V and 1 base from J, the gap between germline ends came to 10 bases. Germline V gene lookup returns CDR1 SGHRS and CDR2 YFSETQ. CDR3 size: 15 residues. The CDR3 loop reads CASSLGVGRNTEAFF. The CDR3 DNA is TGCGCCAGCAGCTTGGGGGTGGGGCGGAACACTGAAGCTTTCTTT.

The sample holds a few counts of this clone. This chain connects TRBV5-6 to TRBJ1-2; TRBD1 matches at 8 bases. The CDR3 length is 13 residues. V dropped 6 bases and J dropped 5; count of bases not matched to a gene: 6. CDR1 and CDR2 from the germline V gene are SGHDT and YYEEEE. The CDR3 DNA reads TGTGCCAGCAACCCCGACAGGGGATATGGCTACACCTTC. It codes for CASNPDRGYGYTF.

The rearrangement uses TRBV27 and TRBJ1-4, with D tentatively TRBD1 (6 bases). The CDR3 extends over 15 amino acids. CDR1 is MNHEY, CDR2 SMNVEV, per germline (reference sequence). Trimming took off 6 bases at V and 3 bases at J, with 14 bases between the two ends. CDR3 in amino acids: CASSTGMEANEKLFF. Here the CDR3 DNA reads TGTGCCAGCAGCACAGGGATGGAAGCTAATGAAAAACTGTTTTTT.

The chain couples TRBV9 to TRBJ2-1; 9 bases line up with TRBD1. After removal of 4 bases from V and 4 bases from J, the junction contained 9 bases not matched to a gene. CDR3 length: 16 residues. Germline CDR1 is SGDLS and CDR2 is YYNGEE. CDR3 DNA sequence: TGTGCCAGCAGCCCCATTGGGACAGGGAAATACAATGAGCAGTTCTTC. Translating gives CASSPIGTGKYNEQFF.

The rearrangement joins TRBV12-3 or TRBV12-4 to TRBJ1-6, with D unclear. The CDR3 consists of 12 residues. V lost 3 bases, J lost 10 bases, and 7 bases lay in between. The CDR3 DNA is TGTGCCAGCAGTTTTAATCGGTCACCCCTCCACTTT. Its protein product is CASSFNRSPLHF.

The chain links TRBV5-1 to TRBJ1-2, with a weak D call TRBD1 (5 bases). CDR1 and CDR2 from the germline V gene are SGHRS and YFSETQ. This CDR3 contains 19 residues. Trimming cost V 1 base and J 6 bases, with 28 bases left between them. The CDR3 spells CASSLRPPFREGPPHGYTF. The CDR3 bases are TGCGCCAGCAGCTTGCGGCCTCCCTTCAGGGAAGGTCCCCCTCATGGCTACACCTTC.

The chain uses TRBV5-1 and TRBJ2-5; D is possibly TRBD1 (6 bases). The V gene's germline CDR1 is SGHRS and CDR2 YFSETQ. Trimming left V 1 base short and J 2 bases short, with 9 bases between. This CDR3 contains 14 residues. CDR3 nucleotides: TGCGCCAGCAGCTTGCAGGACAGACAAGAGACCCAGTACTTC. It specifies CASSLQDRQETQYF.

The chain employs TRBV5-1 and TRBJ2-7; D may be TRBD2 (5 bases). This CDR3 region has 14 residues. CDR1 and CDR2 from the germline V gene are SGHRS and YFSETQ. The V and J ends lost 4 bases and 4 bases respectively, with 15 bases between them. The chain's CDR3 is CASSPETKGYEQYF. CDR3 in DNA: TGCGCCAGCAGCCCAGAGACTAAAGGGTACGAGCAGTACTTC.

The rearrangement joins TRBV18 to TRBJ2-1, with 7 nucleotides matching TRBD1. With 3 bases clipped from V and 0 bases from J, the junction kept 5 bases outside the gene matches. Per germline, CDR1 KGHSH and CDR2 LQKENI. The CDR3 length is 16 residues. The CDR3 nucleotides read TGTGCCAGCTCACCCCTACAGGGGACCTCCTACAATGAGCAGTTCTTC. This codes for CASSPLQGTSYNEQFF.

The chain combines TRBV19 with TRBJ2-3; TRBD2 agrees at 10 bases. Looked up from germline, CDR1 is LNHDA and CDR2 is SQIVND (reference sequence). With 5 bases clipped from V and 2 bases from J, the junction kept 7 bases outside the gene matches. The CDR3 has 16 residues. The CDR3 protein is CASSHATSGYTDTQYF. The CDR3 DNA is TGTGCCAGTAGTCACGCGACTAGCGGGTACACAGATACGCAGTATTTT.

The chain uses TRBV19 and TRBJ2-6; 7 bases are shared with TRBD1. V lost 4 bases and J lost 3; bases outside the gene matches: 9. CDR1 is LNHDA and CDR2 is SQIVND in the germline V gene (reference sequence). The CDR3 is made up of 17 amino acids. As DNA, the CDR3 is TGTGCCAGTAGTAAACAGCGTAGGGGGCGTGGGGCCAACGTCCTGACTTTC. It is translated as CASSKQRRGRGANVLTF.

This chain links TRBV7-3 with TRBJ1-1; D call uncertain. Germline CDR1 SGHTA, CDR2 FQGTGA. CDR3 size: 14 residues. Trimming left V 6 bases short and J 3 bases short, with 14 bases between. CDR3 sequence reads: CASRHDPADTEAFF. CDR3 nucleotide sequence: TGTGCCAGCAGGCACGACCCCGCGGACACTGAAGCTTTCTTT. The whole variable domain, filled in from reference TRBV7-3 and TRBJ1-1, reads GAGVSQTPSNKVTEKGKYVELRCDPISGHTALYWYRQSLGQGPEFLIYFQGTGAADDSGLPNDRFFAVRPEGSVSTLKIQRTERGDSAVYLCASRHDPADTEAFFGQGTRLTVV.

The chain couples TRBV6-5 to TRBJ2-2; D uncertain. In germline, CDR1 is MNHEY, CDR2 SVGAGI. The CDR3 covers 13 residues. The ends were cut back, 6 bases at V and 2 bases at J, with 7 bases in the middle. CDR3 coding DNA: TGTGCCAGCAGCCCCAGAAACACCGGGGAGCTGTTTTTT. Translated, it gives CASSPRNTGELFF.

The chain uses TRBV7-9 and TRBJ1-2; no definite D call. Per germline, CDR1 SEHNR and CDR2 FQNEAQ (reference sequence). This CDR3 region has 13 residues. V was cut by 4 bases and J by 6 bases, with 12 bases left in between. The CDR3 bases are TGTGCCAGCAGCTACGAAGCAGGCAATGGCTACACCTTC. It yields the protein CASSYEAGNGYTF. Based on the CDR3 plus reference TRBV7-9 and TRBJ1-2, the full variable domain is DTGVSQNPRHKITKRGQNVTFRCDPISEHNRLYWYRQTLGQGPEFLTYFQNEAQLEKSRLLSDRFSAERPKGSFSTLEIQRTEQGDSAMYLCASSYEAGNGYTFGSGTRLTVV.